A single sample gave rise to the 14 T cell receptor beta chains below, sequenced in a study of Graves' ophthalmopathy and Graves' hyperthyroidism. The TCR beta CDR3 regions underwent amplification from RNA transcripts. The first round was an RT-PCR with HTBI primers, and the second round was a multiplex PCR. Each CDR3 protein gets one entry after TCRdb re-called the multiplex PCR reads with MiXCR. The profile shows hundreds of thousands of distinct CDR3 sequences, 35% to 50% of them singletons. Sequenced sample: peripheral blood. Receptor source: an adult man with Graves' ophthalmopathy.

The chain has TRBV4-2 and TRBJ1-3; tentative D call: TRBD1 (5 bases). The V gene's germline CDR1 is LGHNA and CDR2 YNFKEQ. This CDR3 region has 15 residues. V lost 4 bases and J 4 bases, leaving 14 bases between the germline ends. CDR3: CASSLPGTEGNTIYF. The CDR3 DNA sequence: TGTGCCAGCAGCCTCCCGGGGACGGAGGGAAACACCATATATTTT.

This rearrangement joins TRBV24-1 to TRBJ2-5, with 8 positions matching TRBD1. Germline CDR1 reads KGHDR; CDR2 reads SFDVKD. The V segment lost 4 bases and the J segment 5 bases; nucleotides outside the gene matches: 14. CDR3 size: 17 residues. CDR3 in DNA: TGTGCCACCAGTGACCCCCTCCAGGGGGCGCGGGCGGAGACCCAGTACTTC. It is translated as CATSDPLQGARAETQYF.

This clonotype was detected once. The gene calls are TRBV25-1 and TRBJ1-4; D gene ambiguous. Germline V lookup: CDR1 MGHDK, CDR2 SYGVNS. The CDR3 is 13 residues long. V was cut by 8 bases and J by 1 base, with 8 bases left in between. CDR3 in DNA: TGTGCCAGCGGGCGAGGAACTAATGAAAAACTGTTTTTT. This codes for CASGRGTNEKLFF.

This clonotype was seen more than once but under ten times. The CDR3 loop reads CASGFPGTDQPQHF. DNA for the CDR3: TGTGCTAGTGGTTTCCCCGGGACGGATCAGCCCCAGCATTTT. The V and J genes are TRBV12-5 and TRBJ1-5, with a weak D call TRBD1 (5 bases). Germline assignment: CDR1 LGHNT and CDR2 FRNRAP. The V gene lost 3 bases and the J gene lost 5 bases, with 11 bases spanning the gap. This CDR3 contains 14 residues.

This clonotype was observed a few times. The gene calls are TRBV24-1 and TRBJ2-5; 9 nucleotides agree with TRBD1. Trimming cost V 2 bases and J 3 bases; bases outside gene matches: 6. Germline-derived CDR1 and CDR2 are KGHDR and SFDVKD. This CDR3 region has 16 residues. In DNA, the CDR3 is TGTGCCACCAGTGATTCCTCCGGGACAGGGAAAGAGACCCAGTACTTC. The encoded protein is CATSDSSGTGKETQYF.

This rearrangement joins TRBV2 to TRBJ2-2; TRBD1 aligns across 7 bases. The length of the CDR3 is 18 residues. Germline loops: CDR1 SNHLY, CDR2 FYNNEI. The V gene end was trimmed by 2 bases and the J gene end by 0 bases; junction bases not matched to a gene: 9. CDR3 coding DNA: TGTGCCAGCAGTGAAATGGGGTTTCAGGGGGCGAACACCGGGGAGCTGTTTTTT. Translated, it gives CASSEMGFQGANTGELFF.

This clonotype has a count of ten or more. The rearrangement joins TRBV20-1 to TRBJ2-7; tentatively, D is TRBD2 (6 bases). The V gene lost 3 bases and the J gene lost 7 bases, with 13 bases spanning the gap. Germline V lookup: CDR1 DFQATT, CDR2 SNEGSKA (reference sequence). The length of the CDR3 is 12 residues. The CDR3 reads CSASGRAWEQYF. Here the CDR3 DNA reads TGCAGTGCTAGCGGGAGAGCGTGGGAGCAGTACTTC.

J is TRBJ1-1 and V is TRBV29-1, with D uncertain. Germline CDR1 is SQVTM and CDR2 is ANQGSEA. V lost 3 bases to trimming and J lost 0 bases, with 8 bases between them. This CDR3 has 13 amino acids. The CDR3 loop reads CSVEYGVNTEAFF. Here the CDR3 DNA reads TGCAGCGTTGAGTACGGGGTGAACACTGAAGCTTTCTTT.

This clonotype was recorded many times. The V and J genes are TRBV7-9 and TRBJ1-1; tentatively, D is TRBD1 (5 bases). The CDR3 covers 9 residues. Trimming took 5 bases from V and 11 from J, leaving 6 bases between them. Germline CDR1 reads SEHNR; CDR2 reads FQNEAQ (reference sequence). This CDR3 is CASSPGAFF. The CDR3 nucleotides read TGTGCCAGCAGCCCAGGGGCTTTCTTT. Based on the CDR3 plus reference TRBV7-9 and TRBJ1-1, the full variable domain is DTGVSQNPRHKITKRGQNVTFRCDPISEHNRLYWYRQTLGQGPEFLTYFQNEAQLEKSRLLSDRFSAERPKGSFSTLEIQRTEQGDSAMYLCASSPGAFFGQGTRLTVV.

This clonotype showed up just a few times. An end of the junction does not agree with germline; a read error may underlie this. The chain's CDR3 is CASSARTGQGAVSYEQYF. The CDR3 region has the DNA TGTGCCAGCAGTGCACGCACCGGACAGGGGGCAGTTTCCTACGAGCAGTACTTC. The rearrangement uses TRBV10-3 and TRBJ2-7; 11 bases match TRBD1. Germline CDR1 ENHRY, CDR2 SYGVKD. This CDR3 is built from 18 residues.

The chain is built from TRBV29-1 and TRBJ1-1; D not certain. Germline V gives CDR1 SQVTM, CDR2 ANQGSEA. CDR3 length: 11 residues. Trimming removed 7 bases at V and 2 bases at J, with 8 bases between. CDR3 residues: CSGSLNTEAFF. In DNA form, the CDR3 reads TGCAGCGGGAGTCTCAACACTGAAGCTTTCTTT. Looking up the rest from reference TRBV29-1 and TRBJ1-1 gives the full variable domain: SAVISQKPSRDICQRGTSLTIQCQVDSQVTMMFWYRQQPGQSLTLIATANQGSEATYESGFVIDKFPISRPNLTFSTLTVSNMSPEDSSIYLCSGSLNTEAFFGQGTRLTVV.

This clonotype was recorded once. With a much larger clone just one base away, this may be a read error. J is TRBJ2-7 and V is TRBV20-1; no clear D. There are 13 residues in the CDR3. Germline-derived CDR1 and CDR2 are DFQATT and SNEGSKA (reference sequence). This CDR3 is CSARERASYEKYF. In DNA form, the CDR3 reads TGCAGTGCTAGAGAGCGAGCCTCCTACGAGAAGTACTTC.

This chain links TRBV5-1 with TRBJ1-1; D gene uncertain. The CDR3 sequence is 16 residues long. V was clipped by 5 bases and J by 0 bases, with 17 bases between them. The germline CDR1 and CDR2 sequences are SGHRS and YFSETQ. Written as DNA, the CDR3 is TGCGCCAGCAGTGCTAGACTAGGCAGCGTGAACACTGAAGCTTTCTTT. Translated, it gives CASSARLGSVNTEAFF.

This clonotype was seen more than once but under ten times. The chain links TRBV6-6 to TRBJ2-7; the D call may be TRBD1 or TRBD2 (5 bases each). The V gene's germline CDR1 is MNHNY and CDR2 SVGAGI (reference sequence). The CDR3 is 14 residues long. V lost 7 bases, J lost 0 bases, and 13 bases lay in between. CDR3 loop: CASTPGTYSYEQYF. CDR3 coding DNA: TGTGCCAGCACCCCAGGGACGTACTCCTACGAGCAGTACTTC.